This T cell receptor beta chain emerged from a study of cytomegalovirus exposure and HLA in healthy donors. Points from the study as a whole: The listing of roughly 160 TCR beta chains classed them as cytomegalovirus-associated.

Amplification used 60 Vbeta primers and 13 Jbeta primers. The table came from immunoSEQ multiplex PCR; TCRdb's copy has only in-frame clones and leaves some out. The sample includes hundreds of thousands of clones, over 60% seen only once; the top ten take around 1.9%. This CDR3 comprises 13 residues. Germline V CDR1 and CDR2: SNHLY, FYNNEI. Trimming cost V 7 bases and J 3 bases, with 10 bases left between them. Comments on this clone: Its target is not known.

This chain joins TRBV2 and TRBJ1-5; TRBD1 might be the D (5 bases). Sequenced material: PBMCs. The clonotype originates from a male donor in good health and CMV-seronegative. The CDR3 DNA sequence: TGTGCCAGCATGGGGCAGGCCAATCAGCCCCAGCATTTT. This gives the protein CASMGQANQPQHF.